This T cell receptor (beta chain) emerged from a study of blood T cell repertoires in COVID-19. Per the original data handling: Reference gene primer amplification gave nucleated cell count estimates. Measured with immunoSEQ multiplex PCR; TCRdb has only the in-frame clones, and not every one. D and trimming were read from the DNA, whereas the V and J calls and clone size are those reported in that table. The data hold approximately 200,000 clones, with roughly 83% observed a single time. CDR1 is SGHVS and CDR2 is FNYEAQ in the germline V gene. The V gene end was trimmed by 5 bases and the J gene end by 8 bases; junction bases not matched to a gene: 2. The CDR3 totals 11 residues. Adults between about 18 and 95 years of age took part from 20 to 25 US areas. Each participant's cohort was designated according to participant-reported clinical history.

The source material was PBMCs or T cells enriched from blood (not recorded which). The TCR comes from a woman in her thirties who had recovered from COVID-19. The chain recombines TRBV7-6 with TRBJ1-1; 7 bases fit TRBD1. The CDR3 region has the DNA TGTGCCAGCAGCCGGGACAGAGAAGCTTTCTTT. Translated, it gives CASSRDREAFF.